This T cell receptor (beta chain) was recorded in a study of early T cells in non-severe SARS-CoV-2 infection. TCRdb reprocessed the 5' RACE reads with MiXCR, giving one entry per CDR3 protein. The sample comprises about 85,000 distinct CDR3 sequences, under 15% of which are singletons, and about 6.7% rests with the top ten. Trimming took 1 base from V and 3 from J; bases not matched to a gene: 2. Germline CDR1 is MNHNS and CDR2 is SASEGT. This CDR3 region has 14 residues. The specimen was whole blood. The source of this sequence is an adult who was a healthcare worker with PCR-confirmed SARS-CoV-2 infection or an uninfected control (not recorded which). This rearrangement joins TRBV6-1 to TRBJ1-2; 7 nucleotides match TRBD1. This CDR3 is CASSEGQGYYGYTF. CDR3 bases: TGTGCCAGCAGTGAAGGACAGGGATACTATGGCTACACCTTC.